This T cell receptor beta chain comes out of a study of blood T cell repertoires in COVID-19. About the research overall: The samples span acute and convalescent COVID-19 from the United States, Italy and Spain. T cells, B-cell-depleted T cells, or PBMCs provided the cDNA or gDNA that served as material.

The assay was immunoSEQ multiplex PCR, and TCRdb's table has in-frame clones only and misses some. The data hold some 290,000 clones, with roughly 91% observed a single time. Participants, roughly 18 to 100 years old, spanned around 26 US areas. Recovered status applied to Cohort 3 donors who had two consecutive negative PCRs. It also applied to those with clearance or with symptom resolution. Germline CDR1 SEHNR, CDR2 FQNEAQ (reference sequence). The length of the CDR3 is 19 residues. The V gene end was trimmed by 4 bases and the J gene end by 0 bases; junction bases not matched to a gene: 14. This receptor was taken from a woman in her 30s who had recovered from COVID-19. Sequenced: PBMCs or T cells enriched from blood (not recorded which). The genes are TRBV7-9 and TRBJ1-3; 8 bases are shared with TRBD1. The chain's CDR3 is CASSYPVRGTGSSGNTIYF. CDR3 coding DNA: TGTGCCAGCAGCTACCCCGTAAGGGGGACAGGAAGCTCTGGAAACACCATATATTTT.